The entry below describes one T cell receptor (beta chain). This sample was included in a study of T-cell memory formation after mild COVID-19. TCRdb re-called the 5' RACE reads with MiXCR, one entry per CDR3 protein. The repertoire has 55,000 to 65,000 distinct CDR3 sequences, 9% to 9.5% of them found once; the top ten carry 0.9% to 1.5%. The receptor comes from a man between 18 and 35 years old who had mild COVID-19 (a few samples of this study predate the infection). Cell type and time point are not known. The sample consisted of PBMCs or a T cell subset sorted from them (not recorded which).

In DNA form, the CDR3 reads TGCGCCAGCAGTACGGGGGGTGAAGCTTTCTTT. It is translated as CASSTGGEAFF. The V and J genes are TRBV5-1 and TRBJ1-1; D perhaps matches TRBD1 (5 bases). This CDR3 contains 11 residues. The germline V gene encodes CDR1 SGHRS and CDR2 YFSETQ. V was cut by 5 bases and J by 7 bases, with 9 bases left in between.